The clone carrying this T cell receptor beta chain appeared many times. This entry is derived from a study of spatial heterogeneity in lung cancer. Study-level background: Taken at a median of around 22 months after resection, follow-up PBMC samples underwent sequencing when available. Each distinct TCR and UMI combination averaged more than ten appearances in raw reads.

As to time point: blood at routine non-recurrence follow-up after resection. Whole RNA, isolated from tumor, nontumor lung or frozen PBMC, was sequenced without prior sorting. One entry per CDR3 protein results from TCRdb running MiXCR on the 5' RACE reads. The sample consists of some 41,000 distinct CDR3 sequences, about 10% of them appearing once. This CDR3 contains 15 residues. The V gene's germline CDR1 is MDHEN and CDR2 SYDVKM. Trimming took 7 bases from V and 6 from J, leaving 19 bases between them. Here the sequenced sample was PBMCs, taken at follow-up. The chain couples TRBV28 to TRBJ1-5, with D perhaps matching TRBD1 (5 bases). The sequence derives from a female donor with early-stage non-small cell lung cancer. CDR3 sequence reads: CASIHGTEFGQPQHF. For the CDR3, the DNA is TGTGCCAGCATCCACGGGACGGAGTTTGGTCAGCCCCAGCATTTT. Full variable domain (rest looked up from reference TRBV28 and TRBJ1-5): DVKVTQSSRYLVKRTGEKVFLECVQDMDHENMFWYRQDPGLGLRLIYFSYDVKMKEKGDIPEGYSVSREKKERFSLILESASTNQTSMYLCASIHGTEFGQPQHFGDGTRLSIL.